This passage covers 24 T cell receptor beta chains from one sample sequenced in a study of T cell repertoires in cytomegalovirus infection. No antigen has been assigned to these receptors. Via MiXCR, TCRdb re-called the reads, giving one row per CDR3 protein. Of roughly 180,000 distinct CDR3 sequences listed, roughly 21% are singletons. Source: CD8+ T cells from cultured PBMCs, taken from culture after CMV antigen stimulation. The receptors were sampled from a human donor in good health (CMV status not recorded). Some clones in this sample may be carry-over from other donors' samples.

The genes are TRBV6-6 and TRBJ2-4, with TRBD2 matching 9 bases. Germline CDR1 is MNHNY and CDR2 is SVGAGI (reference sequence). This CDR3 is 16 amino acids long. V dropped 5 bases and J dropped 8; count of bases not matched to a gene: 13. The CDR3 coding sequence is TGTGCCAGCAGTCAAGCCGCGCTAGCGGGGCAGGACATTCAGTACTTC. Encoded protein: CASSQAALAGQDIQYF.

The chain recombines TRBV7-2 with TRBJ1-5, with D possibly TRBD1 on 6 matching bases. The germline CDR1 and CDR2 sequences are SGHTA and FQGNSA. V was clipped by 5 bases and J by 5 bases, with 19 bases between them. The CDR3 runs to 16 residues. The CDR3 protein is CASSLTGRGPDQPQHF. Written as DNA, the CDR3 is TGTGCCAGCAGCCTAACCGGCAGGGGTCCTGATCAGCCCCAGCATTTT.

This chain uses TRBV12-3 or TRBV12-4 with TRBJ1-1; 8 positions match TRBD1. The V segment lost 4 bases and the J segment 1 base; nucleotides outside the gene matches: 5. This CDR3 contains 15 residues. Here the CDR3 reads CASSYFQGANTEAFF. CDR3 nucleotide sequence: TGTGCCAGCAGTTACTTTCAGGGGGCGAACACTGAAGCTTTCTTT.

Written as DNA, the CDR3 is TGTGCCAGCAGCCTCCCTACCGGGGAGCTGTTTTTT. Residues: CASSLPTGELFF. V usage is TRBV11-2 and J usage is TRBJ2-2, with D uncertain. Deletions cut 5 bases from V and 5 bases from J, with 6 bases between. Germline assignment: CDR1 SGHAT and CDR2 FQNNGV. The CDR3 is 12 residues long.

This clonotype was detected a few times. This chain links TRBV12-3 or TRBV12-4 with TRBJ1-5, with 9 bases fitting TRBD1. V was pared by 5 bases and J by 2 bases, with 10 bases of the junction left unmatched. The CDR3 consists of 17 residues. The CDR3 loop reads CASSPPSTGGGNQPQHF. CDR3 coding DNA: TGTGCCAGCAGTCCGCCTTCGACAGGGGGTGGCAATCAGCCCCAGCATTTT.

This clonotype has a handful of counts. Here the CDR3 reads CASSLSGTGDYGYTF. In nucleotides, the CDR3 is TGTGCCAGCAGTTTATCCGGGACAGGGGACTATGGCTACACCTTC. The rearrangement uses TRBV27 and TRBJ1-2; 10 positions agree with TRBD1. The CDR3 covers 15 residues. With V trimmed by 0 bases and J by 3 bases, 1 base remained unmatched. CDR1 is MNHEY and CDR2 is SMNVEV in the germline V gene (reference sequence).

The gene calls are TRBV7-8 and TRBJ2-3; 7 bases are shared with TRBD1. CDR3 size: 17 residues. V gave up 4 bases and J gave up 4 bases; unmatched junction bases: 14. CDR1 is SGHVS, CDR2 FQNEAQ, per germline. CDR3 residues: CASSSKNKGARADTQYF. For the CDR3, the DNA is TGTGCCAGCAGCTCGAAGAATAAGGGGGCGAGGGCAGATACGCAGTATTTT.

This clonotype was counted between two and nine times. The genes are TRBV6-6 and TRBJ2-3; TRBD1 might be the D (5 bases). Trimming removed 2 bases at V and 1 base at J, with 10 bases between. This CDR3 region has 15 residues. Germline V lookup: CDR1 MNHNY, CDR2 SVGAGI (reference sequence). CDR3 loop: CASSYVQGGTDTQYF. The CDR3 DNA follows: TGTGCCAGCAGTTACGTCCAGGGTGGCACAGATACGCAGTATTTT.

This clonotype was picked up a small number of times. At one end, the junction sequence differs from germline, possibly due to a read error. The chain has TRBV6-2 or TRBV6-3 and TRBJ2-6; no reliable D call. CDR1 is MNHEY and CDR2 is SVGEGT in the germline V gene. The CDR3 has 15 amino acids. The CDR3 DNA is TGTGCCAGCACTTACCCCTACTCTGGGGCCAACGTCCTGACTTTC. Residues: CASTYPYSGANVLTF.

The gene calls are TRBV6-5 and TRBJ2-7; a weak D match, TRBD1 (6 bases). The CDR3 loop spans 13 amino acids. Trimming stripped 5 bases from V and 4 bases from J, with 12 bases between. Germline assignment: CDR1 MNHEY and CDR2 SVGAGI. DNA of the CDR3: TGTGCCAGCAGTCCCGGACAGAGGTACGAGCAGTACTTC. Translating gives CASSPGQRYEQYF.

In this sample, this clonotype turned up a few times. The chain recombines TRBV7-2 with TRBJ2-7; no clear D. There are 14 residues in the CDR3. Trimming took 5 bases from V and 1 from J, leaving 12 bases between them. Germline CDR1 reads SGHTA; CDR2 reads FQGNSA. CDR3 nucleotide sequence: TGTGCCAGCAGCCTAACTCCCGATTCCTACGAGCAGTACTTC. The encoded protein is CASSLTPDSYEQYF.

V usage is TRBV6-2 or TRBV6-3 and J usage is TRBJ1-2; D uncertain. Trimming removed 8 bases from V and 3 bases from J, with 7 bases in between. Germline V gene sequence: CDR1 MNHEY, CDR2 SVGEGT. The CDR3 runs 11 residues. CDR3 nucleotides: TGTGCCAGCGGAAGGGACTATGGCTACACCTTC. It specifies CASGRDYGYTF.

For the CDR3, the DNA is TGTGCCAGCAGCCAAGAGAAGCGGATTAGCACAGATACGCAGTATTTT. This gives the protein CASSQEKRISTDTQYF. The chain has TRBV3-1 and TRBJ2-3, with D tentatively TRBD2 (5 bases). The CDR3 is made up of 16 amino acids. The germline CDR1 and CDR2 sequences are LGHDT and YNNKEL (reference sequence). V was clipped by 0 bases and J by 0 bases, with 10 bases between them.

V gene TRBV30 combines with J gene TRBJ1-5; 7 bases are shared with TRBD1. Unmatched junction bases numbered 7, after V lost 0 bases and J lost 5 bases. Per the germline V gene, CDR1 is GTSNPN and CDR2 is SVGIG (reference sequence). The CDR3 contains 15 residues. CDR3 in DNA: TGTGCCTGGAGTGTGGGGACAGCGAGGGATCAGCCCCAGCATTTT. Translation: CAWSVGTARDQPQHF.

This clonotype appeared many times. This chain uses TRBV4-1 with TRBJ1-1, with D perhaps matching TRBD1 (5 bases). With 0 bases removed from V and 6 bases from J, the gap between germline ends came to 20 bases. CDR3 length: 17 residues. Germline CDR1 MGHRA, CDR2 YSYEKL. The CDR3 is CASSQEGGRGRIAEAFF. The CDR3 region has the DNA TGCGCCAGCAGCCAAGAGGGGGGAAGGGGCCGAATCGCTGAAGCTTTCTTT.

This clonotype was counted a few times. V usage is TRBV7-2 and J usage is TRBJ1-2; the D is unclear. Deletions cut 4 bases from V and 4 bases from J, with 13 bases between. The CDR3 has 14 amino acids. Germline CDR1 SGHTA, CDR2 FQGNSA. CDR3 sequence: CASSSPRRRYGYTF. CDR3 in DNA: TGTGCCAGCAGCTCCCCTCGGCGCCGCTATGGCTACACCTTC. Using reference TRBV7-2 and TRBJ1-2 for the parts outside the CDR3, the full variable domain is GAGVSQSPSNKVTEKGKDVELRCDPISGHTALYWYRQSLGQGLEFLIYFQGNSAPDKSGLPSDRFSAERTGGSVSTLTIQRTQQEDSAVYLCASSSPRRRYGYTFGSGTRLTVV.

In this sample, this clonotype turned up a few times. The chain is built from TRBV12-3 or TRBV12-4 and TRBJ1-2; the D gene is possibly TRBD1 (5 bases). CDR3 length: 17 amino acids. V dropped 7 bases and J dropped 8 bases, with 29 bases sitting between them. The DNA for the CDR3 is TGTGCCAGCACCTGGGGGACCAACCCAACCCAAACCGGGGGCTACACCTTC. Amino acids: CASTWGTNPTQTGGYTF.

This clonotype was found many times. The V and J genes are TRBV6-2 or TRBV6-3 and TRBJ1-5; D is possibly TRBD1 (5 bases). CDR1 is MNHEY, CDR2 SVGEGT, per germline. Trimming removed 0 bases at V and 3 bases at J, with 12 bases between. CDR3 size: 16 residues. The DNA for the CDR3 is TGTGCCAGCAGTTACTCGGGCAGGGAAAACAATCAGCCCCAGCATTTT. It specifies CASSYSGRENNQPQHF.

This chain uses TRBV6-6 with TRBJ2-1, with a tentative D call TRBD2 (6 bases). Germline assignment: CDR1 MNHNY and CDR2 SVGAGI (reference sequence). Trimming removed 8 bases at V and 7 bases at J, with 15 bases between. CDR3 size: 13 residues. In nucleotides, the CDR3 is TGTGCCAGCCGGGTGCGGGGAGAGAATGAGCAGTTCTTC. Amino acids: CASRVRGENEQFF.

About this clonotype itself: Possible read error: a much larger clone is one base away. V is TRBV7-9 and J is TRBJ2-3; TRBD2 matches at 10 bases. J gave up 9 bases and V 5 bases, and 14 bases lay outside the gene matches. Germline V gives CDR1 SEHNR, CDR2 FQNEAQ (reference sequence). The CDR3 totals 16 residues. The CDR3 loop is CASSDSGGPSFPTQYF. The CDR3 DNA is TGTGCCAGCAGCGATAGCGGGGGGCCATCCTTTCCGACGCAGTATTTT.

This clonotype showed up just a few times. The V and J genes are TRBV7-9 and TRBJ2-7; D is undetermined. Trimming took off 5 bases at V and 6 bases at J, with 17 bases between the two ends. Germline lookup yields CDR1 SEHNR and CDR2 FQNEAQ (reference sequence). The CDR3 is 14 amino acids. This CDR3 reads CASSPPVRSGEQYF. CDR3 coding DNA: TGTGCCAGCAGCCCCCCGGTTCGGAGTGGCGAGCAGTACTTC.

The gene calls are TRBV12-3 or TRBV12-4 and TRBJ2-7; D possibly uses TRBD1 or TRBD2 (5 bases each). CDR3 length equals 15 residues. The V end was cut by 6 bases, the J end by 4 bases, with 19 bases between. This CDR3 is CASSLEVGWGYEQYF. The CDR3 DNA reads TGTGCCAGCAGCCTAGAGGTTGGTTGGGGGTACGAGCAGTACTTC.

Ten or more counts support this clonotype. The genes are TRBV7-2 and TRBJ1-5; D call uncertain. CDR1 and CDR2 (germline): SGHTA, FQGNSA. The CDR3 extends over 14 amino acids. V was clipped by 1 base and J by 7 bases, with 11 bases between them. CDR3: CASSLDRTGQPQHF. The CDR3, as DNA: TGTGCCAGCAGCTTAGACAGAACGGGACAGCCCCAGCATTTT.

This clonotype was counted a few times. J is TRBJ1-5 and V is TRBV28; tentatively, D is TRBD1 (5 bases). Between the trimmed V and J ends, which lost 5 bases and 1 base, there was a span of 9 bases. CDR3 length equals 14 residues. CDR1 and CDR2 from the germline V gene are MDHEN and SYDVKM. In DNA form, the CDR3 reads TGTGCCAGCAGTCTGACAGTAAGCAATCAGCCCCAGCATTTT. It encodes CASSLTVSNQPQHF. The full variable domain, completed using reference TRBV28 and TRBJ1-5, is DVKVTQSSRYLVKRTGEKVFLECVQDMDHENMFWYRQDPGLGLRLIYFSYDVKMKEKGDIPEGYSVSREKKERFSLILESASTNQTSMYLCASSLTVSNQPQHFGDGTRLSIL.